This is a list of T cell receptor beta chains from one sample in a study of T cells in Graves' hyperthyroidism and ophthalmopathy. A single record per CDR3 protein comes from TCRdb applying MiXCR to the multiplex PCR reads. Of roughly 500,000 distinct CDR3 sequences listed, 46% are singletons. The sequencing input was peripheral blood or thyroid tissue (not recorded which). The origin of the receptors is an adult woman with Graves' disease, either hyperthyroidism or ophthalmopathy (not recorded which). CDR3s leave out the opening cysteine and the closing phenylalanine or tryptophan.

>TRBJ2-3|TRBV7-8
ASNTADTQY
>TRBJ1-2|TRBV7-9
ASSLGDIEGYT
>TRBJ1-2|TRBV10-3
AISELRLTPGGYT
>TRBJ2-2|TRBV20-1
SAVSGGNTGELF
>TRBJ2-5|TRBV7-9
ASSLGLGETQY
>TRBJ2-5|TRBV11-2
ASSLRAPPQETQY
>TRBJ1-5|TRBV30
AWSPRGRRNQPQH
>TRBJ2-5|TRBV25-1
ASSGLGAVEETQY
>TRBJ2-7|TRBV7-9
ASKRDALYEQY
>TRBJ1-6|TRBV2
ASSPRGLNYNSPLH
>TRBJ1-4|TRBV11-1
ASSAQGAIGKLF
>TRBJ1-2|TRBV7-3
ASAQQIYGYT
>TRBJ1-5|TRBV27
ASSSGLGQPQH
>TRBJ1-2|TRBV9
ASSPQSRGSYT
>TRBJ1-5|TRBV19
ASKIGSNQPQH
>TRBJ1-1|TRBV5-1
ASSPAGTGLGTEAF
>TRBJ2-5|TRBV10-3
AISERVTGTQY
>TRBJ1-1|TRBV20-1
SAGASKVRPENTEAF
>TRBJ2-7|TRBV7-9
ASIRAGEQY
>TRBJ2-2|TRBV15
ATSRDRGAGELF
>TRBJ1-3|TRBV18
ASSRLIGNTIY
>TRBJ1-5|TRBV20-1
SASVGTGNQPQH
>TRBJ2-7|TRBV7-9
ASTAVPSGSYEQY
>TRBJ1-1|TRBV5-1
ASSLGTEQGAF
>TRBJ2-7|TRBV7-9
ASSLTTSGSNEQY
>TRBJ1-1|TRBV11-2
ASSFQGQFEAF
>TRBJ1-1|TRBV19
ASSILQGTEAF
>TRBJ2-3|TRBV7-9
ASSASGRYTQY
>TRBJ1-5|TRBV27
ASSSLSYSNQPQH
>TRBJ1-6|TRBV7-8
ANQDANYNSPLH
>TRBJ1-3|TRBV28
ASKVSGNTIY
>TRBJ2-5|TRBV5-1
ASSRPSGSQETQY
>TRBJ1-2|TRBV9
ASSVGGSGGYT
>TRBJ1-3|TRBV29-1
SVDGQGNTIY